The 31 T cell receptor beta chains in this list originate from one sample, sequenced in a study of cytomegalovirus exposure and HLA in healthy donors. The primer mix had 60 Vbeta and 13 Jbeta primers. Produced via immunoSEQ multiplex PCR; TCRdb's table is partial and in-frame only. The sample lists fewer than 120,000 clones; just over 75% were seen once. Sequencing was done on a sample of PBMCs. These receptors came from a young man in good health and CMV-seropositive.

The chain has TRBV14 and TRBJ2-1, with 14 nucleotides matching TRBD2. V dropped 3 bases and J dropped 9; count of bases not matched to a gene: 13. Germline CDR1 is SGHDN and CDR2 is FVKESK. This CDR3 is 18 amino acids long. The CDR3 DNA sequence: TGTGCCAGCAGCCATTTCACAAGACTAGCGGGGGGGTCAACTGAGCAGTTCTTC. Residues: CASSHFTRLAGGSTEQFF.

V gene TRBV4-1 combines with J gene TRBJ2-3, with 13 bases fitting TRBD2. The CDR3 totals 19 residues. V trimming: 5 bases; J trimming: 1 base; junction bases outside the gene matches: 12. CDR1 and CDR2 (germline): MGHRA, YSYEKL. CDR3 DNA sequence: TGCGCCAGCAGCTATACCTCCGGGACTAGCGGGACCCGCACAGATACGCAGTATTTT. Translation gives CASSYTSGTSGTRTDTQYF.

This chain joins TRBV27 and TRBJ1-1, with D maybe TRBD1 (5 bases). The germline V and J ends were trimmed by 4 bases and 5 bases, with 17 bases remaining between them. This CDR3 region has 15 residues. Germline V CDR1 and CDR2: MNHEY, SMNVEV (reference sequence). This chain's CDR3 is CASSSLLTVRTEAFF. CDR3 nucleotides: TGTGCCAGCAGTTCCCTGCTGACAGTTAGGACTGAAGCTTTCTTT.

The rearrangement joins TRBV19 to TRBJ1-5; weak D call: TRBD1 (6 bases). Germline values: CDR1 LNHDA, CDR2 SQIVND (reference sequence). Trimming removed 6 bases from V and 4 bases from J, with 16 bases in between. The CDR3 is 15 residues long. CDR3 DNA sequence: TGTGCCAGTAGGCCCGGGCGGACAGAGAATCAGCCCCAGCATTTT. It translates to CASRPGRTENQPQHF.

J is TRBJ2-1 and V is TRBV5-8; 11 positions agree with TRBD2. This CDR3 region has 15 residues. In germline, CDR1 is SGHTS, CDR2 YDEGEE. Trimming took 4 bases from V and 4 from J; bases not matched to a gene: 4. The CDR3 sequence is CASSGVAGGYNEQFF. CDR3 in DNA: TGTGCCAGCAGCGGCGTAGCGGGGGGGTACAATGAGCAGTTCTTC.

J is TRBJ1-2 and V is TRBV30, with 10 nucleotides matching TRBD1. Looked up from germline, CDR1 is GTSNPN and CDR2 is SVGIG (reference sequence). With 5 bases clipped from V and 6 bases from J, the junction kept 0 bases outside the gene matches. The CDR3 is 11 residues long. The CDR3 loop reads CAWGTGDGYTF. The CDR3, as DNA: TGTGCCTGGGGGACAGGGGATGGCTACACCTTC.

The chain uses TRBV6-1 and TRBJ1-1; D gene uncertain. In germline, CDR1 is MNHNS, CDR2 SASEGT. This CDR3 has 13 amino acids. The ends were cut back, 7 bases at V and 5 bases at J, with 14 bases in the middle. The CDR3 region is CASNRGSGTEAFF. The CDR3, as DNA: TGTGCCAGCAATCGAGGCAGTGGGACTGAAGCTTTCTTT.

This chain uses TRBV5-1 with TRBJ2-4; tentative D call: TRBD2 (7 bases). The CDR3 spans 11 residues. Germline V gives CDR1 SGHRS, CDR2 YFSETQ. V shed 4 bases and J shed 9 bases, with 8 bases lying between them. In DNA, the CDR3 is TGCGCCAGCAGCGGGGGGGCCATTCAGTACTTC. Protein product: CASSGGAIQYF.

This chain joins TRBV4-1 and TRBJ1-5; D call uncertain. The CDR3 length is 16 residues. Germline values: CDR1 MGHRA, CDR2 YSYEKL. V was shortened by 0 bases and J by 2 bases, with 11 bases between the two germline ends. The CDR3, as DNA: TGCGCCAGCAGCCAAGATTCTAGGATTGGCAATCAGCCCCAGCATTTT. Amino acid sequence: CASSQDSRIGNQPQHF.

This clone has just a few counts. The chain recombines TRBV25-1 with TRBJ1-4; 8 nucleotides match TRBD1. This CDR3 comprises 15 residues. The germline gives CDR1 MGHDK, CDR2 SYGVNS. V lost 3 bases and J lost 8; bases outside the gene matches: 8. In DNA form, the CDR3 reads TGTGCCAGCAGTGAGCTGACAGGGGACCAAGAAAAACTGTTTTTT. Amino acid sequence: CASSELTGDQEKLFF.

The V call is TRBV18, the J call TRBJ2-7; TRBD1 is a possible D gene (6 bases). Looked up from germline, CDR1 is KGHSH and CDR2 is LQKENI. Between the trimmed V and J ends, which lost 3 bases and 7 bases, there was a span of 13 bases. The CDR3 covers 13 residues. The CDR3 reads CASSPGHPGEQYF. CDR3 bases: TGTGCCAGCTCACCGGGACACCCTGGGGAGCAGTACTTC.

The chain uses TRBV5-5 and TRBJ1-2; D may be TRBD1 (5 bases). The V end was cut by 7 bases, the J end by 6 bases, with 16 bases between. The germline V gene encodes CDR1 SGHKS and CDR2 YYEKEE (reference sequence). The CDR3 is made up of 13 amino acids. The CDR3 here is CASSLGGTNGYTF. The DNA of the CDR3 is TGTGCCAGCTCCCTCGGGGGGACTAATGGCTACACCTTC.

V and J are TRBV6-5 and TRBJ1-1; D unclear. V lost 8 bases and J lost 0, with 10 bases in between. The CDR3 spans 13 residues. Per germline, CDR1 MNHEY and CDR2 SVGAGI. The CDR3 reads CASRLHVNTEAFF. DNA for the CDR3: TGTGCCAGCCGGTTGCACGTGAACACTGAAGCTTTCTTT.

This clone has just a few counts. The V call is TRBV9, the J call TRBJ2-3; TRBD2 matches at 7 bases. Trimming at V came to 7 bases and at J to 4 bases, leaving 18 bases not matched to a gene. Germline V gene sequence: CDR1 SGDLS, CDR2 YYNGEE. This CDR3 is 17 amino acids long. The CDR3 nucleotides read TGTGCCAGCTGCCCGGGGGTCATCGGGGGGTCCGCAGATACGCAGTATTTT. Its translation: CASCPGVIGGSADTQYF.

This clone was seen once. CDR3 sequence (DNA): TGTGCCTGGAGTGCTCGCGGGGGGGCTAATGAGCAGTTCTTC. Protein product: CAWSARGGANEQFF. The gene calls are TRBV30 and TRBJ2-1, with TRBD2 matching over 9 bases. The CDR3 extends over 14 amino acids. The germline V gene has CDR1 GTSNPN and CDR2 SVGIG (reference sequence). V dropped 1 base and J dropped 7; count of bases not matched to a gene: 5.

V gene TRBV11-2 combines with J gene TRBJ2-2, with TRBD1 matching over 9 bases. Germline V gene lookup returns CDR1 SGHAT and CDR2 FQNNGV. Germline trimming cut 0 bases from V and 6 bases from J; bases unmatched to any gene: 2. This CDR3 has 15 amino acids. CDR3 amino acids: CASSLERDRAGELFF. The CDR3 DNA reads TGTGCCAGCAGCTTAGAACGGGACAGGGCCGGGGAGCTGTTTTTT.

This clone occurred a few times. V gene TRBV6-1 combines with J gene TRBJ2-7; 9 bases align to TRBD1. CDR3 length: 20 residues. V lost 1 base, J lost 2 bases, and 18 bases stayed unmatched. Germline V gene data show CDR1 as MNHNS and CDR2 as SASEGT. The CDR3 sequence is CASSEEVLGQGRVEAYEQYF. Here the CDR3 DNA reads TGTGCCAGCAGTGAAGAGGTTCTGGGACAGGGAAGAGTTGAGGCCTACGAGCAGTACTTC.

DNA of the CDR3: TGTGCCAGCAGCTCCCTCGGTCGGGAGACCCAGTACTTC. Translation gives CASSSLGRETQYF. The rearrangement joins TRBV7-2 to TRBJ2-5; D remains ambiguous. CDR1 is SGHTA and CDR2 is FQGNSA in the germline V gene. The CDR3 has 13 amino acids. The V and J ends lost 4 bases and 5 bases respectively, with 11 bases between them. Full variable domain (remainder filled in from reference TRBV7-2 and TRBJ2-5): GAGVSQSPSNKVTEKGKDVELRCDPISGHTALYWYRQSLGQGLEFLIYFQGNSAPDKSGLPSDRFSAERTGGSVSTLTIQRTQQEDSAVYLCASSSLGRETQYFGPGTRLLVL.

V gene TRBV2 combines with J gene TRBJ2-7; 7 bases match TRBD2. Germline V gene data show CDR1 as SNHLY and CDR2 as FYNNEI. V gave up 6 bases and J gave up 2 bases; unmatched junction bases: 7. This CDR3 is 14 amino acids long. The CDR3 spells CASRLGLGAYEQYF. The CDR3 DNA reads TGTGCCAGCAGACTTGGACTAGGGGCCTACGAGCAGTACTTC.

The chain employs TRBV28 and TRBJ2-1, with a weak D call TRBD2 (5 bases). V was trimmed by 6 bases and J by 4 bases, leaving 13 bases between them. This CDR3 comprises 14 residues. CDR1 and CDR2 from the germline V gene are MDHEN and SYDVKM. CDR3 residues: CASSIADSYNEQFF. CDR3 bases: TGTGCCAGCAGCATTGCGGACTCGTACAATGAGCAGTTCTTC. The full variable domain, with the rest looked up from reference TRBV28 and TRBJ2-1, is DVKVTQSSRYLVKRTGEKVFLECVQDMDHENMFWYRQDPGLGLRLIYFSYDVKMKEKGDIPEGYSVSREKKERFSLILESASTNQTSMYLCASSIADSYNEQFFGPGTRLTVL.

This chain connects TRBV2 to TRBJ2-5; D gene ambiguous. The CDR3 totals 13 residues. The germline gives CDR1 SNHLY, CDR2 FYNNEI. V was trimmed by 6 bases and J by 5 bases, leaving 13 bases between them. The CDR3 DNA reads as TGTGCCAGCAGCGACTCCGGATGGGAGACCCAGTACTTC. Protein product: CASSDSGWETQYF.

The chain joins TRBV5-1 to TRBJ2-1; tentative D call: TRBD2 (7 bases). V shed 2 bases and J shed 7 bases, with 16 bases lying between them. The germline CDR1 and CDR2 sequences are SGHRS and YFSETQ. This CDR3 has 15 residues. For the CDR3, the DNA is TGCGCCAGCAGCTTAAGGGGGGGGGCCCAAAATGAGCAGTTCTTC. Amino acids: CASSLRGGAQNEQFF.

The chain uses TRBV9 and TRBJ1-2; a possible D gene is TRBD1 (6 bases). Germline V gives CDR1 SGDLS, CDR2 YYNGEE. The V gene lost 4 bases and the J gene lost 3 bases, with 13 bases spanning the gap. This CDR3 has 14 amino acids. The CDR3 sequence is CASSPSGADYGYTF. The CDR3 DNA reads TGTGCCAGCAGCCCCTCAGGGGCAGACTATGGCTACACCTTC.

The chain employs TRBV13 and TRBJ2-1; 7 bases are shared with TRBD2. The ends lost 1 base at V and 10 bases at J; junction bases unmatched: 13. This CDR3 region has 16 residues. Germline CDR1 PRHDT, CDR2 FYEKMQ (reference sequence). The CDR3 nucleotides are TGTGCCAGCAGCTTAGCCGAGCGGGGACCTACAATGGAGCAGTTCTTC. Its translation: CASSLAERGPTMEQFF.

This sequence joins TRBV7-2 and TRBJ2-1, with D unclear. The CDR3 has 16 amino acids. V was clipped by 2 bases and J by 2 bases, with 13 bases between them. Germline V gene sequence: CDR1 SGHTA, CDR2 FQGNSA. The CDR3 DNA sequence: TGTGCCAGCAGCTTATTTGGGCAGGCAGCCTACAATGAGCAGTTCTTC. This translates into CASSLFGQAAYNEQFF. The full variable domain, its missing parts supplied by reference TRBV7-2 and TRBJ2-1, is GAGVSQSPSNKVTEKGKDVELRCDPISGHTALYWYRQSLGQGLEFLIYFQGNSAPDKSGLPSDRFSAERTGGSVSTLTIQRTQQEDSAVYLCASSLFGQAAYNEQFFGPGTRLTVL.

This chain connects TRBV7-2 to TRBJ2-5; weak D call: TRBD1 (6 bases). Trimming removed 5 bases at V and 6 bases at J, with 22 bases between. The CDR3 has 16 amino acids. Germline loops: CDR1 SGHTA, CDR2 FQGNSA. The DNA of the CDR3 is TGTGCCAGCAGCCAATCCGCCGGTGGGGGCGGGCAGACCCAGTACTTC. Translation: CASSQSAGGGGQTQYF.

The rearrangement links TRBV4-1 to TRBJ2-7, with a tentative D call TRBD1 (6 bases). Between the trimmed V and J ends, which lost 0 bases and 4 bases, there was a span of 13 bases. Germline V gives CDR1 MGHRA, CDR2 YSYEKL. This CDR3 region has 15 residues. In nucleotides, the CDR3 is TGCGCCAGCAGCCAAGAGGCCGCAGGGGAATACGAGCAGTACTTC. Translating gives CASSQEAAGEYEQYF.

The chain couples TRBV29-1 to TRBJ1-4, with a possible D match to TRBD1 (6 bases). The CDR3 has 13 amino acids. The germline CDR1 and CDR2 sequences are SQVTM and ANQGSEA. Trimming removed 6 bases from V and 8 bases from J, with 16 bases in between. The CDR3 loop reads CSVQGTREEKLFF. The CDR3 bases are TGCAGCGTGCAGGGGACGAGGGAGGAAAAACTGTTTTTT. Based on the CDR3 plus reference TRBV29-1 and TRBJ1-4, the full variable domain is SAVISQKPSRDICQRGTSLTIQCQVDSQVTMMFWYRQQPGQSLTLIATANQGSEATYESGFVIDKFPISRPNLTFSTLTVSNMSPEDSSIYLCSVQGTREEKLFFGSGTQLSVL.

CDR3 sequence reads: CASSFGTGPTEAFF. The DNA of the CDR3 is TGTGCCAGCTCATTTGGGACAGGGCCAACTGAAGCTTTCTTT. V is TRBV18 and J is TRBJ1-1, with 9 bases fitting TRBD1. Germline trimming cut 5 bases from V and 5 bases from J; bases unmatched to any gene: 6. CDR3 size: 14 residues. CDR1 is KGHSH and CDR2 is LQKENI in the germline V gene.

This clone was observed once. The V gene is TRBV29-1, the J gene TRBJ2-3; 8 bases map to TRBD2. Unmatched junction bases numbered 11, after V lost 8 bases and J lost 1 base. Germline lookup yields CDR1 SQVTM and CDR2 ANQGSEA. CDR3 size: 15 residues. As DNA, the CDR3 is TGCAGCACTCCCTCCATTAGCGGGGGCACAGATACGCAGTATTTT. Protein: CSTPSISGGTDTQYF.

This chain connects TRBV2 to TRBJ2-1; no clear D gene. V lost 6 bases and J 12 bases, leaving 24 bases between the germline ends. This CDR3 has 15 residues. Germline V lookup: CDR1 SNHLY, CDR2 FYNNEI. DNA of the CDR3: TGTGCCAGCAGCTTCTACCCGTGGGCCGCGAACCCGCAGTTCTTC. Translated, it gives CASSFYPWAANPQFF.